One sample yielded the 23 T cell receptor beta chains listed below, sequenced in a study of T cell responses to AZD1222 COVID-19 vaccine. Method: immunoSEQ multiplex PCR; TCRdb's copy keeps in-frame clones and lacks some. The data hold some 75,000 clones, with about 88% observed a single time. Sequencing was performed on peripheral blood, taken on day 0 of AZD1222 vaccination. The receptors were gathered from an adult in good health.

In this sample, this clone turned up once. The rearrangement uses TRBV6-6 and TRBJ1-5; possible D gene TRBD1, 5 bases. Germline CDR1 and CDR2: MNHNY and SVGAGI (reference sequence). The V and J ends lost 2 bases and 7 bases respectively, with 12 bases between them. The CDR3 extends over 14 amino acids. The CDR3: CASSYAQGGQPQHF. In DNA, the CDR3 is TGTGCCAGCAGTTACGCCCAGGGAGGACAGCCCCAGCATTTT.

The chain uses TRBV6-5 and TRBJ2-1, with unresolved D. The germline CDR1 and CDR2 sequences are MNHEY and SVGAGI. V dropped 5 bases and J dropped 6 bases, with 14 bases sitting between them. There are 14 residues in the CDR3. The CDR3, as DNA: TGTGCCAGCAGTCTCTACTTCGCTCCCAATGAGCAGTTCTTC. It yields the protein CASSLYFAPNEQFF.

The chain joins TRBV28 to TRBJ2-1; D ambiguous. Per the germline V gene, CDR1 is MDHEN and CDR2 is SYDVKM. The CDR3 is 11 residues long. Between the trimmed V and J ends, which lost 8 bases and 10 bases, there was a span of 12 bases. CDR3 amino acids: CASGTLWEQFF. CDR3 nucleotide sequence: TGTGCCAGCGGTACCCTATGGGAGCAGTTCTTC.

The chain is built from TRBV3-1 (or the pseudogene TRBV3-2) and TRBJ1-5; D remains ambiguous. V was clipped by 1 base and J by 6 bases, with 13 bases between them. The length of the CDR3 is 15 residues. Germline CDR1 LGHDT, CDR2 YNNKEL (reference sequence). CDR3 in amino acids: CASSQAWGTSQPQHF. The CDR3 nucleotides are TGTGCCAGCAGCCAAGCGTGGGGAACGAGTCAGCCCCAGCATTTT.

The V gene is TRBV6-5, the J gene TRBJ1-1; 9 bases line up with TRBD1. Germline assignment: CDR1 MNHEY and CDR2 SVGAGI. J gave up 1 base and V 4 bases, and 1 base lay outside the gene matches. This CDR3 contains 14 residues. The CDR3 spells CASSSGQGNTEAFF. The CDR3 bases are TGTGCCAGCAGTTCGGGACAGGGGAACACTGAAGCTTTCTTT.

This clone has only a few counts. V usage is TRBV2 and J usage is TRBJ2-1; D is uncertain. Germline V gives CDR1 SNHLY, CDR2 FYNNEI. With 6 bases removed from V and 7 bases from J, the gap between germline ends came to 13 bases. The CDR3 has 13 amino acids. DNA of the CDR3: TGTGCCAGCAGCCAAATCTCAAATAATGAGCAGTTCTTC. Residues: CASSQISNNEQFF.

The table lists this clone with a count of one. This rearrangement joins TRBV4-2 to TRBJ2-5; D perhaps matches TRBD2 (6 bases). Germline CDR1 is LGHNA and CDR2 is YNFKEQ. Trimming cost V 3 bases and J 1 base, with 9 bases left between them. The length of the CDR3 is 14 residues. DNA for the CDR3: TGTGCCAGCAGCCAGGGGGGACTCCAAGAGACCCAGTACTTC. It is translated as CASSQGGLQETQYF.

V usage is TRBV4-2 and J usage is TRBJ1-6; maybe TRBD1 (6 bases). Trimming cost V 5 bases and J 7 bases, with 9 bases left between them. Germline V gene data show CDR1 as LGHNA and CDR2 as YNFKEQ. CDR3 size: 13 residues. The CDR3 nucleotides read TGTGCCAGCAGCACCCAGGGGAATTCACCCCTCCACTTT. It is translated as CASSTQGNSPLHF.

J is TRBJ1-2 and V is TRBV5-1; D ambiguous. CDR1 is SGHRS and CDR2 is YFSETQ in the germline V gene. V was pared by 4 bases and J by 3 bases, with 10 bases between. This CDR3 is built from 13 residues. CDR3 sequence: CASSDLFDYGYTF. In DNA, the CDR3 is TGCGCCAGCAGCGATTTATTCGACTATGGCTACACCTTC.

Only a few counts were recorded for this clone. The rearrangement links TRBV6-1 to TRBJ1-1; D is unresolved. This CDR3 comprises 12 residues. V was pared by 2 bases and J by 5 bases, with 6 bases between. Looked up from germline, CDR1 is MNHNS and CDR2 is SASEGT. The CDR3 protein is CASSERRTEAFF. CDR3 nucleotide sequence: TGTGCCAGCAGTGAACGGCGGACTGAAGCTTTCTTT.

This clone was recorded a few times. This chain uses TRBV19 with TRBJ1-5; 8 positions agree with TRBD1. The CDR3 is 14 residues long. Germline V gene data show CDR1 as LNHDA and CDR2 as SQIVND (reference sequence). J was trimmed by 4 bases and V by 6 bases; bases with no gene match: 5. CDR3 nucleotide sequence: TGTGCCAGTAGACTGACAGGGGATAATCAGCCCCAGCATTTT. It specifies CASRLTGDNQPQHF. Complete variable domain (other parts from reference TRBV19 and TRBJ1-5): DGGITQSPKYLFRKEGQNVTLSCEQNLNHDAMYWYRQDPGQGLRLIYYSQIVNDFQKGDIAEGYSVSREKKESFPLTVTSAQKNPTAFYLCASRLTGDNQPQHFGDGTRLSIL.

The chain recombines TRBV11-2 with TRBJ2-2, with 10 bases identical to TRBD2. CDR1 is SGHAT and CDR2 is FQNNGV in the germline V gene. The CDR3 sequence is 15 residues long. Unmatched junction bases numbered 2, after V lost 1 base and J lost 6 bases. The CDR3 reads CASSLASGGSGELFF. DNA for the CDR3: TGTGCCAGCAGCTTAGCTAGCGGGGGCTCCGGGGAGCTGTTTTTT.

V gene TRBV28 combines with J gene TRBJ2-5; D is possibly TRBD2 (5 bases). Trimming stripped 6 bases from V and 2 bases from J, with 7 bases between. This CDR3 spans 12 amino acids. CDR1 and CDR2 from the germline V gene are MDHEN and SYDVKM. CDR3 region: CASSPGQETQYF. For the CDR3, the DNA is TGTGCCAGCAGCCCGGGGCAAGAGACCCAGTACTTC.

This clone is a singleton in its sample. CDR3 amino acids: CASSRDLGEQYF. As DNA, the CDR3 is TGTGCCAGCAGCCGGGATCTGGGCGAGCAGTACTTC. The V gene is TRBV6-6, the J gene TRBJ2-7; maybe TRBD2 (5 bases). This CDR3 comprises 12 residues. V gave up 6 bases and J gave up 6 bases, with 12 bases separating them. Germline loops: CDR1 MNHNY, CDR2 SVGAGI (reference sequence).

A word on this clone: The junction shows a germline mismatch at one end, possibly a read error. CDR3 sequence: CASSQGGLAGGLVF. Written as DNA, the CDR3 is TGCGCCAGCAGCCAAGGGGGACTAGCGGGAGGGCTGGTCTTC. V and J are TRBV4-1 and TRBJ2-1; 16 positions match TRBD2. Germline CDR1 is MGHRA and CDR2 is YSYEKL. The CDR3 extends over 14 amino acids.

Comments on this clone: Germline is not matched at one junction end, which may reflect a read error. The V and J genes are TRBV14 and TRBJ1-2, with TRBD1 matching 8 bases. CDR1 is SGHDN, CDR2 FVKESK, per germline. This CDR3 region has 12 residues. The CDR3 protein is CASSQGTTGERF. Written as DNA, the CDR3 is TGTGCCAGCAGCCAAGGGACGACAGGGGAGCGCTTC.

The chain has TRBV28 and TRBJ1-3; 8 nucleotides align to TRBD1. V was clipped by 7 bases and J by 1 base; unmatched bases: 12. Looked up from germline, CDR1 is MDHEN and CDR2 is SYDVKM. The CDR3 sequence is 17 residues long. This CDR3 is CASTLGGQVRSGNTIYF. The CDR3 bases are TGTGCCAGCACCCTAGGGGGACAGGTCCGGTCTGGAAACACCATATATTTT.

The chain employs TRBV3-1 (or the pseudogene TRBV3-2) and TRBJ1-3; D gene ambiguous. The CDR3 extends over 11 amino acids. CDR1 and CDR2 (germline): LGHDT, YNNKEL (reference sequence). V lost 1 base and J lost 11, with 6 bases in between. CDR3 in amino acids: CASSQVGAIYF. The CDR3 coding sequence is TGTGCCAGCAGCCAAGTTGGGGCCATATATTTT.

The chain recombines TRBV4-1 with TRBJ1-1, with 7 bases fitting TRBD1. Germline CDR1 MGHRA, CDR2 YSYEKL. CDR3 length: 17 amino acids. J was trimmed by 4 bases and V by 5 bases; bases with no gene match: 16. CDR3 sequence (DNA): TGCGCCAGCAGCTGGGGGCAGGGGGGTCGTCTGGCCACTGAAGCTTTCTTT. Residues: CASSWGQGGRLATEAFF.

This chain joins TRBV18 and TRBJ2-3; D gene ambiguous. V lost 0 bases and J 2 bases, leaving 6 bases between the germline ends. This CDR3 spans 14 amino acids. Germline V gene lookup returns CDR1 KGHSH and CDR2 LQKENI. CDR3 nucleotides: TGTGCCAGCTCACCACCCCAGGCCACAGATACGCAGTATTTT. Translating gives CASSPPQATDTQYF.

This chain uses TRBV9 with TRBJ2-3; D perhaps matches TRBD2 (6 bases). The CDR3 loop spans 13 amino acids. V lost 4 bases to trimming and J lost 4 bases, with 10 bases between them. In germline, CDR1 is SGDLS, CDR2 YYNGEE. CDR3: CASSQTGADTQYF. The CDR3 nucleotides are TGTGCCAGCAGCCAGACGGGGGCAGATACGCAGTATTTT.

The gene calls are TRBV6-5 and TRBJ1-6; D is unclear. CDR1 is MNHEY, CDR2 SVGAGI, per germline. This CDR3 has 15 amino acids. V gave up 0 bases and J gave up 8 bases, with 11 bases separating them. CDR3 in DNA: TGTGCCAGCAGTTACTCCAGAGGTGGCGATTCACCCCTCCACTTT. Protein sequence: CASSYSRGGDSPLHF.

The CDR3 nucleotides read TGTGCCAGCAGTGACGTACAGGGGACGGGCGAGCAGTACGTC. It codes for CASSDVQGTGEQYV. This chain joins TRBV6-4 and TRBJ2-7, with TRBD1 matching 7 bases. This CDR3 comprises 14 residues. Trimming cost V 2 bases and J 6 bases; bases outside gene matches: 7. Germline-derived CDR1 and CDR2 are MRHNA and SNTAGT.